What follows describes a single T cell receptor beta chain. Its antigen is currently unknown. Trimming removed 0 bases from V and 8 bases from J; junction bases left unmatched: 6. The CDR3 is made up of 15 amino acids. Germline V gene data show CDR1 as MGHRA and CDR2 as YSYEKL. The data are from a study of blood T cells in healthy people across ages. As for the study in general: In model experiments, template switching was able to capture about one barcoded beta molecule for every two T cells that were present. Points from the study as a whole: Unsorted PBMC input precluded a conclusive naive versus antigen-experienced comparison.

Next came a second PCR, run for about 7 to 12 cycles, which used a sample-barcoded 5' primer along with a J-beta primer mix. A tag from a template-switch adaptor with 12 random nucleotides marked each cDNA molecule. TCRdb processed the 5' RACE reads anew with MiXCR; each CDR3 protein has one entry. The sample contains around 2 million distinct CDR3 sequences, around 40% of which appear only once. The sample comprised blood. This chain joins TRBV4-1 and TRBJ1-4; 7 nucleotides agree with TRBD1. This clonotype was obtained from a human donor in good health. The CDR3, as DNA: TGCGCCAGCAGCCAAGAAGGGACAGCCACCGAAAAACTGTTTTTT. Protein product: CASSQEGTATEKLFF.